This T cell receptor beta chain was documented in a study of response to subunit inactivated influenza vaccine. General observations from the study: There was a suggestion from the authors that each seasonal influenza vaccination recruits few new T cells.

TCRdb fed the RT-PCR reads into MiXCR, producing one record per CDR3 protein. The table has roughly 780,000 distinct CDR3 sequences, less than 20% seen once. This clonotype was picked up many times. Its antigen is still unknown. The CDR3 extends over 12 amino acids. V lost 4 bases to trimming and J lost 3 bases, with 4 bases between them. Looked up from germline, CDR1 is SEHNR and CDR2 is FQNEAQ (reference sequence). The genes are TRBV7-9 and TRBJ2-1; D is undetermined. This receptor was obtained from a man aged 50-59 years who received an inactivated influenza vaccine. The starting material was PBMCs from blood, obtained 4 to 6 days after vaccination. In nucleotides, the CDR3 is TGTGCCAGCAGCTATGGCTACAATGAGCAGTTCTTC. It translates to CASSYGYNEQFF.